These 28 T cell receptor beta chains were sequenced from one sample in a study of T cells after yellow fever vaccination. TCRdb used MiXCR to reprocess the 5' RACE reads, holding one entry per CDR3 protein. The table records about 260,000 distinct CDR3 sequences, 5.2% of them present only once. The sample in question was CD4+ T cells sorted from PBMCs, obtained on the day of the yellow fever booster vaccination. The receptors stem from a man between 18 and 29 years old who received the YFV17D yellow fever vaccine.

This clonotype occurred a few times. The V and J genes are TRBV12-3 or TRBV12-4 and TRBJ1-6; D ambiguous. Trimming removed 3 bases at V and 7 bases at J, with 4 bases between. The CDR3 loop spans 12 amino acids. The CDR3 protein is CASSFGNSPLHF. The DNA for the CDR3 is TGTGCCAGCAGTTTCGGGAATTCACCCCTCCACTTT.

This clonotype appeared many times. This chain uses TRBV2 with TRBJ1-5; unclear D gene. Per the germline V gene, CDR1 is SNHLY and CDR2 is FYNNEI. The V end lost 6 bases, the J end lost 4 bases, and 7 bases lay between the germline ends. CDR3 length: 12 amino acids. The CDR3 coding sequence is TGTGCCAGCAGCTACGGTAATCAGCCCCAGCATTTT. This sequence encodes CASSYGNQPQHF.

This clonotype was counted at least ten times. V and J are TRBV12-3 or TRBV12-4 and TRBJ1-6; the D is unclear. Trimming shortened V by 1 base and J by 0 bases, and 4 bases separated the two germline ends. This CDR3 is 15 amino acids long. Written as DNA, the CDR3 is TGTGCCAGCAGTTTAGAACTCTCCTATAATTCACCCCTCCACTTT. It encodes CASSLELSYNSPLHF.

A few counts support this clonotype. This sequence joins TRBV29-1 and TRBJ2-3; D might be TRBD2 (6 bases). CDR3 length: 13 amino acids. The V gene lost 6 bases and the J gene lost 6 bases, with 16 bases spanning the gap. The V gene's germline CDR1 is SQVTM and CDR2 ANQGSEA. The CDR3 region has the DNA TGCAGCGTAGGCGGGGCGGTGCCGGATACGCAGTATTTT. Its translation: CSVGGAVPDTQYF.

The V call is TRBV5-1, the J call TRBJ1-6; D is uncertain. V was pared by 2 bases and J by 5 bases, with 8 bases between. The CDR3 covers 14 residues. Germline loops: CDR1 SGHRS, CDR2 YFSETQ. The CDR3: CASSLLYDNSPLHF. The CDR3, as DNA: TGCGCCAGCAGCTTACTCTACGATAATTCACCCCTCCACTTT. Full variable domain (rest looked up from reference TRBV5-1 and TRBJ1-6): KAGVTQTPRYLIKTRGQQVTLSCSPISGHRSVSWYQQTPGQGLQFLFEYFSETQRNKGNFPGRFSGRQFSNSRSEMNVSTLELGDSALYLCASSLLYDNSPLHFGNGTRLTVT.

This clonotype was seen at least ten times. V and J are TRBV12-3 or TRBV12-4 and TRBJ2-7, with TRBD1 matching over 9 bases. The CDR3 is made up of 14 amino acids. The J segment lost 6 bases and the V segment lost 4 bases, leaving 7 bases of the junction unmatched. The CDR3 DNA is TGTGCCAGCAGTTCGGCCGGGACAGGGTCCGAGCAGTACTTC. Translating it yields CASSSAGTGSEQYF.

This clonotype was detected a few times. V usage is TRBV20-1 and J usage is TRBJ2-7, with 8 nucleotides matching TRBD1. V dropped 6 bases and J dropped 2; count of bases not matched to a gene: 6. This CDR3 contains 13 residues. The germline CDR1 and CDR2 sequences are DFQATT and SNEGSKA (reference sequence). CDR3 in DNA: TGCAGTGCGGCCGGGACAGGTGCCTACGAGCAGTACTTC. It encodes CSAAGTGAYEQYF.

The V call is TRBV3-1, the J call TRBJ2-3, with D perhaps TRBD2 (6 bases). Trimming left V 0 bases short and J 5 bases short, with 18 bases between. This CDR3 is 17 amino acids long. Looked up from germline, CDR1 is LGHDT and CDR2 is YNNKEL (reference sequence). Written as DNA, the CDR3 is TGTGCCAGCAGCCAAGATCTCGGGGGATCCGGGAAAGATACGCAGTATTTT. This encodes CASSQDLGGSGKDTQYF.

In its sample, this clonotype was seen many times. This chain links TRBV28 with TRBJ2-7; D is unclear. The germline V gene encodes CDR1 MDHEN and CDR2 SYDVKM. Trimming left V 5 bases short and J 0 bases short, with 8 bases between. The CDR3 runs to 13 residues. The CDR3 is CASSRSGSYEQYV. The CDR3 region has the DNA TGTGCCAGCAGTAGATCCGGCTCCTACGAGCAGTACGTC.

This clonotype showed up many times. This chain joins TRBV7-2 and TRBJ1-2; D is unclear. This CDR3 has 12 amino acids. In germline, CDR1 is SGHTA, CDR2 FQGNSA. V was shortened by 3 bases and J by 5 bases, with 7 bases between the two germline ends. The CDR3 DNA reads TGTGCCAGCAGCTTCCGGGGTTATGGCTACACCTTC. It translates to CASSFRGYGYTF.

This clonotype was picked up many times. The chain couples TRBV5-1 to TRBJ2-5, with 8 positions matching TRBD2. The CDR3 extends over 13 amino acids. Germline V lookup: CDR1 SGHRS, CDR2 YFSETQ. V lost 4 bases to trimming and J lost 4 bases; unmatched junction nucleotides: 3. This CDR3 reads CASSRGGIETQYF. The CDR3 DNA sequence: TGCGCCAGCAGCCGGGGGGGAATAGAGACCCAGTACTTC.

This sequence joins TRBV12-3 or TRBV12-4 and TRBJ1-1; 7 nucleotides agree with TRBD1. Germline trimming cut 6 bases from V and 1 base from J; bases unmatched to any gene: 2. The CDR3 runs 13 residues. CDR3 DNA sequence: TGTGCCAGCAGAGGACAGGAGAACACTGAAGCTTTCTTT. Amino acid sequence: CASRGQENTEAFF.

This clonotype was counted only a few times. V gene TRBV4-1 combines with J gene TRBJ2-5; the match to TRBD2 covers 11 bases. CDR3 size: 17 residues. Germline V gene lookup returns CDR1 MGHRA and CDR2 YSYEKL. The V gene end was trimmed by 4 bases and the J gene end by 2 bases; junction bases not matched to a gene: 9. CDR3 DNA: TGCGCCAGCAGCCGCCTCCCTAGCGGGGGGCGGCAAGAGACCCAGTACTTC. It is translated as CASSRLPSGGRQETQYF.

This clonotype was detected only a few times. At one end the junction does not follow the germline gene, possibly because of a read error. The chain is built from TRBV7-2 and TRBJ2-1, with D possibly being TRBD1 (6 bases). Looked up from germline, CDR1 is SGHTA and CDR2 is FQGNSA. This CDR3 has 18 amino acids. The CDR3 region is CAGSLESDGRGLVNEQFF. The DNA for the CDR3 is TGTGCCGGCAGCTTAGAGTCCGACGGAAGGGGGTTAGTGAATGAGCAGTTCTTC. Full variable domain (remainder filled in from reference TRBV7-2 and TRBJ2-1): GAGVSQSPSNKVTEKGKDVELRCDPISGHTALYWYRQSLGQGLEFLIYFQGNSAPDKSGLPSDRFSAERTGGSVSTLTIQRTQQEDSAVYLCAGSLESDGRGLVNEQFFGPGTRLTVL.

This clonotype has a handful of counts. The chain combines TRBV6-5 with TRBJ2-1; D possibly corresponds to TRBD1 (6 bases). Germline lookup yields CDR1 MNHEY and CDR2 SVGAGI. V lost 6 bases and J 8 bases, leaving 11 bases between the germline ends. The CDR3 has 12 residues. For the CDR3, the DNA is TGTGCCAGCAGACCCAGGGGCGATGAGCAGTTCTTC. This translates into CASRPRGDEQFF.

This clonotype was detected only a few times. The V call is TRBV7-2, the J call TRBJ1-5; unclear D gene. The germline gives CDR1 SGHTA, CDR2 FQGNSA. V lost 1 base and J 0 bases, leaving 7 bases between the germline ends. The CDR3 loop spans 15 amino acids. The chain's CDR3 is CASSLGPNSNQPQHF. The CDR3 coding sequence is TGTGCCAGCAGCTTAGGACCGAATAGCAATCAGCCCCAGCATTTT.

This chain links TRBV20-1 with TRBJ2-7; D is uncertain. This CDR3 spans 11 amino acids. The germline gives CDR1 DFQATT, CDR2 SNEGSKA (reference sequence). Between the trimmed V and J ends, which lost 3 bases and 3 bases, there was a span of 6 bases. CDR3 in DNA: TGCAGTGCTAGTAAGGACTACGAGCAGTACTTC. It translates to CSASKDYEQYF.

The table lists this clonotype with many counts. CDR3 sequence reads: CASRRTGGGNTEAFF. The CDR3 nucleotides are TGTGCCAGCAGAAGGACAGGAGGGGGGAACACTGAAGCTTTCTTT. V gene TRBV25-1 combines with J gene TRBJ1-1; TRBD1 agrees at 7 bases. This CDR3 has 15 residues. V lost 6 bases and J lost 1; bases outside the gene matches: 8. Germline CDR1 reads MGHDK; CDR2 reads SYGVNS.

This clonotype showed up just a few times. The gene calls are TRBV3-1 and TRBJ1-2; 8 bases map to TRBD1. V dropped 1 base and J dropped 11; count of bases not matched to a gene: 6. The CDR3 consists of 13 residues. CDR1 and CDR2 (germline): LGHDT, YNNKEL (reference sequence). The DNA of the CDR3 is TGTGCCAGCAGCCAAGCGACAGGGGTAGTATACACCTTC. As protein: CASSQATGVVYTF.

This clonotype was observed many times. This chain uses TRBV5-1 with TRBJ2-3; 8 bases align to TRBD2. The CDR3 is 16 amino acids. The V and J ends lost 4 bases and 2 bases, in that order; junction bases with no gene match: 9. Per germline, CDR1 SGHRS and CDR2 YFSETQ. CDR3 DNA: TGCGCCAGCAGCCTCCTCTCAGCGGGGGTCACAGATACGCAGTATTTT. This codes for CASSLLSAGVTDTQYF.

The rearrangement uses TRBV19 and TRBJ1-5, with 10 nucleotides matching TRBD1. This CDR3 contains 15 residues. V gave up 5 bases and J gave up 6 bases; unmatched junction bases: 7. CDR1 is LNHDA, CDR2 SQIVND, per germline (reference sequence). DNA of the CDR3: TGTGCCAGTAGTGGGGCGACAGGGGGCTTTCAGCCCCAGCATTTT. It yields the protein CASSGATGGFQPQHF. The variable domain in full, with the rest retrieved from reference TRBV19 and TRBJ1-5, is DGGITQSPKYLFRKEGQNVTLSCEQNLNHDAMYWYRQDPGQGLRLIYYSQIVNDFQKGDIAEGYSVSREKKESFPLTVTSAQKNPTAFYLCASSGATGGFQPQHFGDGTRLSIL.

The chain has TRBV5-5 and TRBJ1-6; D unresolved. CDR3 size: 12 residues. Germline V lookup: CDR1 SGHKS, CDR2 YYEKEE (reference sequence). Between the trimmed V and J ends, which lost 1 base and 9 bases, there was a span of 5 bases. CDR3: CASSLIASPLHF. The CDR3 DNA reads as TGTGCCAGCAGCTTGATCGCTTCACCCCTCCACTTT.

The table lists this clonotype with many counts. This sequence joins TRBV28 and TRBJ2-7; the D gene is possibly TRBD2 (7 bases). V gave up 7 bases and J gave up 4 bases, with 17 bases separating them. Per germline, CDR1 MDHEN and CDR2 SYDVKM. The CDR3 is made up of 14 amino acids. The CDR3 sequence: CASTMGGTPYEQYV. Written as DNA, the CDR3 is TGTGCCAGCACGATGGGAGGGACACCTTACGAGCAGTACGTC.

This clonotype was seen more than once but under ten times. The V call is TRBV19, the J call TRBJ2-1, with a tentative D call TRBD2 (6 bases). Germline CDR1 LNHDA, CDR2 SQIVND (reference sequence). The germline V and J ends were trimmed by 4 bases and 6 bases, with 10 bases remaining between them. This CDR3 is 13 amino acids long. CDR3 nucleotide sequence: TGTGCCAGTAGTACGGGACTGATCAATGAGCAGTTCTTC. Translating it yields CASSTGLINEQFF.

In its sample, this clonotype was seen many times. The chain links TRBV5-1 to TRBJ2-3; 11 bases agree with TRBD2. CDR3 length equals 16 residues. Germline V gives CDR1 SGHRS, CDR2 YFSETQ. Unmatched junction bases numbered 6, after V lost 4 bases and J lost 2 bases. The CDR3 loop reads CASSPSGGTLTDTQYF. CDR3 nucleotides: TGCGCCAGCAGCCCTAGCGGGGGGACCCTCACAGATACGCAGTATTTT.

Only a few counts were recorded for this clonotype. The chain uses TRBV9 and TRBJ1-2, with no clear D. Per the germline V gene, CDR1 is SGDLS and CDR2 is YYNGEE. V was cut by 3 bases and J by 2 bases, with 11 bases left in between. CDR3 length equals 14 residues. CDR3 residues: CASSEVPQNYGYTF. CDR3 DNA sequence: TGTGCCAGCAGCGAAGTCCCTCAAAACTATGGCTACACCTTC.

This clonotype was seen repeatedly, ten times or more. The chain recombines TRBV20-1 with TRBJ1-2, with unresolved D. The CDR3 consists of 17 residues. Trimming removed 0 bases from V and 4 bases from J, with 21 bases in between. CDR1 and CDR2 (germline): DFQATT, SNEGSKA (reference sequence). CDR3 protein: CSARDWSVLGEGYGYTF. In DNA, the CDR3 is TGCAGTGCTAGAGACTGGTCCGTCTTAGGAGAGGGCTATGGCTACACCTTC.

This clonotype was counted ten times or more. The chain employs TRBV10-3 and TRBJ2-3, with D perhaps TRBD1 (5 bases). The germline CDR1 and CDR2 sequences are ENHRY and SYGVKD. Trimming pared 10 bases from V and 6 bases from J, leaving 17 bases between. This CDR3 is built from 13 residues. The CDR3 DNA reads TGTGCCACCTGCCGCGACCCAGGGGATACGCAGTATTTT. This gives the protein CATCRDPGDTQYF.